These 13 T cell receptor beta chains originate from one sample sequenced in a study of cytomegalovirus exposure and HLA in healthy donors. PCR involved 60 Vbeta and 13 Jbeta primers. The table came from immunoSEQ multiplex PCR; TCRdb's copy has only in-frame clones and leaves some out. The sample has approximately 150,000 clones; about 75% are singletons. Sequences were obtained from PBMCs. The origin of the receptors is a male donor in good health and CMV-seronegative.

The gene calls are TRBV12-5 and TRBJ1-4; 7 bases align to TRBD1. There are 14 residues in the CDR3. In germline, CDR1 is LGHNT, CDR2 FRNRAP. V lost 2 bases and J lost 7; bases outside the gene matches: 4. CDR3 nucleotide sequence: TGTGCTAGTGGTTTGACAGGGGCCGCTGAAAAACTGTTTTTT. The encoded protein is CASGLTGAAEKLFF.

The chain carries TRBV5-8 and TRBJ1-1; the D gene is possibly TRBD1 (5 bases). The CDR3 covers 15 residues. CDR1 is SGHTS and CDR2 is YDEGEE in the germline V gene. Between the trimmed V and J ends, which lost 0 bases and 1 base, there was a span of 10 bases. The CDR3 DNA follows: TGTGCCAGCAGCTTGGGGGTGGGGGGGAACACTGAAGCTTTCTTT. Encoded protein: CASSLGVGGNTEAFF.

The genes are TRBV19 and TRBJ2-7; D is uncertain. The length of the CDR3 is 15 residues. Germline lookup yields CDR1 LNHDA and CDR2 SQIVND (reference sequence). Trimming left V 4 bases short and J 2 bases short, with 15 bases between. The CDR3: CASSTLRGRTYEQYF. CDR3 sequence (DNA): TGTGCCAGTAGTACTCTTCGTGGCCGCACCTACGAGCAGTACTTC. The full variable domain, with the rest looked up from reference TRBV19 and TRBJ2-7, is DGGITQSPKYLFRKEGQNVTLSCEQNLNHDAMYWYRQDPGQGLRLIYYSQIVNDFQKGDIAEGYSVSREKKESFPLTVTSAQKNPTAFYLCASSTLRGRTYEQYFGPGTRLTVT.

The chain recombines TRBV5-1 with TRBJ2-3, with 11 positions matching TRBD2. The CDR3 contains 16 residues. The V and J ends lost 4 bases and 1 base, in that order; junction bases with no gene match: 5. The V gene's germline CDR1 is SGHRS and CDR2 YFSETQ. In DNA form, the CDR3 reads TGCGCCAGCAGCACGGGACTAGCGGCAGGCACAGATACGCAGTATTTT. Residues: CASSTGLAAGTDTQYF.

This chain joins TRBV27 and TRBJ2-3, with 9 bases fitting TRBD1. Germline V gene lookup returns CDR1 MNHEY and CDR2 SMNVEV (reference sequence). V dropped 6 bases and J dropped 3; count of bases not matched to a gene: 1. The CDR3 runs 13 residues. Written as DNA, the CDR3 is TGTGCCAGCAGAGGGACAGGGACAGATACGCAGTATTTT. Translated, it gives CASRGTGTDTQYF.

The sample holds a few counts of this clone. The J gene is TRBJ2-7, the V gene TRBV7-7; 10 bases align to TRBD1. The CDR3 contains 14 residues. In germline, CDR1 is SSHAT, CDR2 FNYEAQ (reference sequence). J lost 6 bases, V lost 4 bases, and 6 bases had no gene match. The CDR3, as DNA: TGTGCCAGCAGCTCGGGACAGGGGACCTCCGAGCAGTACTTC. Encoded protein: CASSSGQGTSEQYF.

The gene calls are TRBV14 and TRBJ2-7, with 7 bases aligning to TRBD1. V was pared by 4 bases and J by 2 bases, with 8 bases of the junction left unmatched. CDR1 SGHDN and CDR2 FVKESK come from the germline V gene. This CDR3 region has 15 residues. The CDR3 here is CASSPGRDRPYEQYF. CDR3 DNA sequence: TGTGCCAGCAGCCCAGGAAGGGACAGACCCTACGAGCAGTACTTC.

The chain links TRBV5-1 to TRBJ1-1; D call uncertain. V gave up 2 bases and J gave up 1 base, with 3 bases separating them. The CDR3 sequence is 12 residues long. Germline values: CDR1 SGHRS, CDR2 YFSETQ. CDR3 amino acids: CASSFGNTEAFF. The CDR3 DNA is TGCGCCAGCAGCTTCGGGAACACTGAAGCTTTCTTT.

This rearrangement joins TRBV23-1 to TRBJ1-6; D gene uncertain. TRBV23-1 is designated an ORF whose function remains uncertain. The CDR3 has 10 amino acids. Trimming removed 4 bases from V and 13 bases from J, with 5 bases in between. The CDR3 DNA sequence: TGCGCCAGCAGTCCCCCGCCCCTCCACTTT. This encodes CASSPPPLHF.

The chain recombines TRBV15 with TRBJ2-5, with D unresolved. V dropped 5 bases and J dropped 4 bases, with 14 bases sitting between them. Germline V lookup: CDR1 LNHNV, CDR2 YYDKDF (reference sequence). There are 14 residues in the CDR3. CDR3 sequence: CATSWRLQGETQYF. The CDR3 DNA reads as TGTGCCACCAGCTGGCGGCTACAAGGAGAGACCCAGTACTTC.

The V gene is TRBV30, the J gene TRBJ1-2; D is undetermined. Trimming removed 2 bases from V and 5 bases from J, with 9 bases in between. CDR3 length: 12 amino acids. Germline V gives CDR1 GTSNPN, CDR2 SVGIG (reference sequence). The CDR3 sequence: CAWSRGDYGYTF. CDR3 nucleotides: TGTGCCTGGAGTCGCGGGGATTATGGCTACACCTTC.

In DNA form, the CDR3 reads TGCAGCGCGCCGGGACTAGCGGGGAGGAAGGCGAACAATGAGCAGTTCTTC. It is translated as CSAPGLAGRKANNEQFF. The chain uses TRBV29-1 and TRBJ2-1; TRBD2 matches at 13 bases. The CDR3 is 17 residues long. CDR1 and CDR2 from the germline V gene are SQVTM and ANQGSEA. V lost 7 bases and J lost 5; bases outside the gene matches: 14.

The CDR3 here is CASSPSRPGGTGELFF. The CDR3 DNA sequence: TGTGCCAGCTCACCTAGCCGGCCAGGAGGCACCGGGGAGCTGTTTTTT. The chain is built from TRBV18 and TRBJ2-2; possible D gene TRBD2, 5 bases. Trimming took off 3 bases at V and 4 bases at J, with 15 bases between the two ends. Germline-derived CDR1 and CDR2 are KGHSH and LQKENI. This CDR3 has 16 residues.